This T cell receptor (beta chain) was identified during a study of cytomegalovirus exposure and HLA in healthy donors. Study overall: It was reported in a later analysis that the same platform had been used for the 120 or so validation repertoires as for the approximately 670 first-cohort repertoires.

Measured with immunoSEQ multiplex PCR; TCRdb has only the in-frame clones, and not every one. This sample yields 150,000 to 200,000 clones, of which around nine tenths are seen a single time; approximately 10% belongs to the top ten. General study results and limits: The classifier was said to identify cytomegalovirus status with high specificity and sensitivity.

For this clone: Antigen specificity is unknown.

V was pared by 7 bases and J by 1 base, with 20 bases between. This CDR3 region has 17 residues. The germline V gene has CDR1 SGHRS and CDR2 YFSETQ. This chain joins TRBV5-1 and TRBJ2-2, with D perhaps matching TRBD2 (6 bases). This TCR was sampled from a woman aged 18-29 years in good health and CMV-seropositive. Sample: PBMCs. The CDR3: CASFWDREFGNTGELFF. CDR3 sequence (DNA): TGCGCCAGCTTTTGGGACCGGGAGTTCGGGAACACCGGGGAGCTGTTTTTT.